This note documents a single TCR beta chain sequence. The antigen is undetermined. Its ends do not fully match the called genes, so a read error is possible. RNA and DNA were co-extracted from approximately 20-30 mg of unsorted bulk tissue. This entry is derived from a study of tumor-infiltrating lymphocytes in primary liver carcinoma. In germline, CDR1 is MNHEY, CDR2 SVGAGI. The CDR3 sequence is 17 residues long. Starting from around 0.45 ug of total RNA, TCR beta cDNA was produced with a primer in the constant region. Libraries for TCR beta were built through three nested multiplex PCR rounds, which together made up a slightly modified ARM-PCR procedure. In the first two PCR rounds, TRBV1-TRBV30 forward primers were paired with a C-beta reverse primer, and each round lasted roughly 9 cycles. TCRdb re-called the multiplex PCR reads with MiXCR, one entry per CDR3 protein. The table lists around 120,000 distinct CDR3 sequences, about 59% of them singletons, with approximately 9.9% in the top ten.

Study findings and constraints: Found in all five tumor regions were only about 8-25% of top clones.

This TCR was sampled from a woman aged 60-75 years with primary liver carcinoma and hepatitis B virus infection. Sequencing used liver tumor tissue from sampling region 1. Subset noted: tumor region T1, superior pole. The chain carries TRBV6-5 and TRBJ2-1; TRBD2 matches 15 bases. The CDR3 loop reads CVSSYYMGLAGGYEQLF. CDR3 coding DNA: TGTGTCAGCAGTTACTATATGGGACTAGCGGGAGGTTATGAGCAGTTATTC.